The next 11 T cell receptor beta chains were all read from a single sample in a study of blood T cell repertoires in COVID-19. Using immunoSEQ multiplex PCR, the repertoire was profiled, and TCRdb retains in-frame clones only, with some absent. The table records just over 650,000 clones, 70% to 90% of them present only once. The specimen sequenced was peripheral blood. The receptors were sampled from a woman under 30 with acute or convalescent COVID-19.

This clone was counted many times. J is TRBJ1-3 and V is TRBV9; D may be TRBD1 (6 bases). Trimming removed 0 bases from V and 9 bases from J, with 10 bases in between. Germline V CDR1 and CDR2: SGDLS, YYNGEE. CDR3 size: 13 residues. The CDR3 sequence: CASSVDLTGTIYF. CDR3 DNA sequence: TGTGCCAGCAGCGTAGATCTGACAGGCACCATATATTTT. The whole variable domain, filled in from reference TRBV9 and TRBJ1-3, reads DSGVTQTPKHLITATGQRVTLRCSPRSGDLSVYWYQQSLDQGLQFLIQYYNGEERAKGNILERFSAQQFPDLHSELNLSSLELGDSALYFCASSVDLTGTIYFGEGSWLTVV.

The chain is built from TRBV4-1 and TRBJ2-3, with D uncertain. Germline V gene sequence: CDR1 MGHRA, CDR2 YSYEKL. The CDR3 contains 14 residues. Trimming removed 1 base from V and 2 bases from J, with 7 bases in between. The CDR3 DNA reads as TGCGCCAGCAGCCAAGTCAGTGTCACAGATACGCAGTATTTT. It translates to CASSQVSVTDTQYF.

The chain is built from TRBV7-8 and TRBJ1-3, with TRBD1 as a possible D gene (5 bases). Deletions cut 3 bases from V and 0 bases from J, with 9 bases between. This CDR3 has 15 residues. Germline lookup yields CDR1 SGHVS and CDR2 FQNEAQ. The CDR3 DNA is TGTGCCAGCAGCTTCGACAGCCACTCTGGAAACACCATATATTTT. It translates to CASSFDSHSGNTIYF. Filled out from reference TRBV7-8 and TRBJ1-3, the complete variable domain reads GAGVSQSPRYKVAKRGQDVALRCDPISGHVSLFWYQQALGQGPEFLTYFQNEAQLDKSGLPSDRFFAERPEGSVSTLKIQRTQQEDSAVYLCASSFDSHSGNTIYFGEGSWLTVV.

The V gene is TRBV3-1 (or the pseudogene TRBV3-2), the J gene TRBJ1-3; D is unresolved. Trimming shortened V by 0 bases and J by 0 bases, and 6 bases separated the two germline ends. Per germline, CDR1 LGHDT and CDR2 YNNKEL (reference sequence). The CDR3 loop spans 15 amino acids. The CDR3 loop is CASSQERVSGNTIYF. CDR3 coding DNA: TGTGCCAGCAGCCAAGAACGGGTCTCTGGAAACACCATATATTTT.

This clone was counted a few times. The rearrangement joins TRBV5-4 to TRBJ1-1, with D possibly TRBD1 on 5 matching bases. Deletions cut 5 bases from V and 0 bases from J, with 17 bases between. Germline CDR1 and CDR2: SGHNT and YYREEE (reference sequence). CDR3 length equals 16 residues. Written as DNA, the CDR3 is TGTGCCAGCAGTCCTGACAAGGGGCCGGTGAACACTGAAGCTTTCTTT. Translated, it gives CASSPDKGPVNTEAFF.

The genes are TRBV20-1 and TRBJ1-2; no clear D gene. Trimming stripped 1 base from V and 6 bases from J, with 3 bases between. CDR1 and CDR2 from the germline V gene are DFQATT and SNEGSKA (reference sequence). The CDR3 has 10 residues. The CDR3 region is CSARANGYTF. The CDR3 DNA follows: TGCAGTGCTAGAGCAAATGGCTACACCTTC.

This clone has just one count. This chain connects TRBV5-5 to TRBJ1-2; no reliable D call. Per germline, CDR1 SGHKS and CDR2 YYEKEE (reference sequence). The CDR3 is made up of 14 amino acids. V was pared by 4 bases and J by 5 bases, with 15 bases between. The CDR3 DNA is TGTGCCAGCAGCCGAAGCGACGGGGAATATGGCTACACCTTC. Translating gives CASSRSDGEYGYTF.

The chain couples TRBV11-1 to TRBJ2-7; 7 positions agree with TRBD1. The CDR3 is 13 residues long. From germline, CDR1 is SGHAT and CDR2 FQDESV (reference sequence). With V trimmed by 2 bases and J by 4 bases, 2 bases remained unmatched. CDR3 loop: CASSLNRGYEQYF. CDR3 DNA sequence: TGTGCCAGCAGCTTAAACAGGGGATACGAGCAGTACTTC.

The chain recombines TRBV6-5 with TRBJ1-2; 11 bases map to TRBD1. The CDR3 runs 14 residues. Unmatched junction bases numbered 4, after V lost 6 bases and J lost 4 bases. CDR1 and CDR2 (germline): MNHEY, SVGAGI. CDR3: CASSRTGGGYGYTF. CDR3 sequence (DNA): TGTGCCAGCAGCCGGACAGGGGGCGGCTATGGCTACACCTTC.

The V call is TRBV7-9, the J call TRBJ2-3; 7 bases agree with TRBD2. V lost 3 bases and J lost 5; bases outside the gene matches: 14. The CDR3 is 17 amino acids. The germline V gene encodes CDR1 SEHNR and CDR2 FQNEAQ (reference sequence). The CDR3 loop is CASSLERFCGGIDTQYF. The CDR3 DNA reads as TGTGCCAGCAGCTTGGAGAGGTTTTGCGGGGGTATAGATACGCAGTATTTT. Full variable domain (remainder filled in from reference TRBV7-9 and TRBJ2-3): DTGVSQNPRHKITKRGQNVTFRCDPISEHNRLYWYRQTLGQGPEFLTYFQNEAQLEKSRLLSDRFSAERPKGSFSTLEIQRTEQGDSAMYLCASSLERFCGGIDTQYFGPGTRLTVL.

This clone has more than one count but fewer than ten. J is TRBJ1-1 and V is TRBV27; weak D call: TRBD1 (5 bases). Germline CDR1 reads MNHEY; CDR2 reads SMNVEV (reference sequence). The V end was cut by 6 bases, the J end by 1 base, with 21 bases between. The CDR3 covers 17 residues. The CDR3 region is CASSQGYFAGSNTEAFF. Here the CDR3 DNA reads TGTGCCAGCAGCCAGGGTTATTTTGCGGGGTCGAACACTGAAGCTTTCTTT.